The present TCR beta chain was sequenced within a study of cytomegalovirus exposure and HLA in healthy donors. Study-level findings and limits: It has been reported that TCR beta sequences accurately predicted the HLA-A and HLA-B alleles of most subjects.

J lost 1 base, V lost 1 base, and 4 bases had no gene match. Per germline, CDR1 SGHRS and CDR2 YFSETQ. The length of the CDR3 is 15 residues. The sample holds one count of this clone. No antigen is known for it. The PCR ran on 60 Vbeta and 13 Jbeta primers. In the authors' methods: Roughly 11 million of the 80 million or so unique TCR beta chains counted in a later analysis were shared. Generated by immunoSEQ multiplex PCR, the TCRdb table keeps only in-frame clones and is missing some. V and J calls and clone size are those listed in that table; D and trimming were worked out from the DNA. The sample holds under 150,000 clones; around 83% are singletons and the top ten take over 0.95%.

The sample consisted of PBMCs. This clonotype originated in a girl aged 2 to 10 in good health and CMV-seronegative. V is TRBV5-1 and J is TRBJ1-1, with 7 positions matching TRBD1. The CDR3 DNA is TGCGCCAGCAGCTTGTGGGCAGGGGGGAACACTGAAGCTTTCTTT. Protein: CASSLWAGGNTEAFF. The full variable domain, in which reference TRBV5-1 and TRBJ1-1 provide the parts outside the CDR3, is KAGVTQTPRYLIKTRGQQVTLSCSPISGHRSVSWYQQTPGQGLQFLFEYFSETQRNKGNFPGRFSGRQFSNSRSEMNVSTLELGDSALYLCASSLWAGGNTEAFFGQGTRLTVV.